The next 27 T cell receptor beta chains were all read from a single sample in a study of T cells in Graves' hyperthyroidism and ophthalmopathy. There were TCR beta CDR3 regions amplified from RNA transcripts. With the HTBI primer set, the TCR CDR3 went through a first round of RT-PCR. TCRdb itself ran the multiplex PCR reads through MiXCR, one entry per CDR3 protein. Among around 800,000 distinct CDR3 sequences, about 38% were seen once, and the ten largest hold over 8%. Sequencing input: blood. Receptor source: a young man with Graves' hyperthyroidism.

There are a few counts of this clonotype. The chain links TRBV5-1 to TRBJ2-2; the match to TRBD2 covers 13 bases. Germline CDR1 SGHRS, CDR2 YFSETQ. Trimming removed 0 bases from V and 3 bases from J; junction bases left unmatched: 8. This CDR3 region has 19 residues. CDR3 bases: TGCGCCAGCAGCTTGGCGGGACTAGCGGGATCCTGGGACACCGGGGAGCTGTTTTTT. Its protein is CASSLAGLAGSWDTGELFF.

The chain uses TRBV10-3 and TRBJ1-5; weak D call: TRBD1 (6 bases). V gave up 2 bases and J gave up 0 bases, with 17 bases separating them. Germline V CDR1 and CDR2: ENHRY, SYGVKD. The CDR3 consists of 18 residues. Here the CDR3 reads CAISEREGTGNSNQPQHF. CDR3 nucleotide sequence: TGTGCCATCAGTGAGAGGGAAGGAACAGGGAATAGCAATCAGCCCCAGCATTTT.

There are many counts of this clonotype. V and J are TRBV10-3 and TRBJ2-7; D remains ambiguous. The germline V and J ends were trimmed by 2 bases and 1 base, with 15 bases remaining between them. The CDR3 is 16 residues long. Germline CDR1 ENHRY, CDR2 SYGVKD. The CDR3 nucleotides read TGTGCCATCAGTGAGAGAGTAACAGCTATTTCCTACGAGCAGTACTTC. Amino acid sequence: CAISERVTAISYEQYF.

V and J are TRBV6-4 and TRBJ2-3; D possibly corresponds to TRBD1 (5 bases). CDR1 and CDR2 from the germline V gene are MRHNA and SNTAGT. The CDR3 consists of 15 residues. The V end lost 3 bases, the J end lost 1 base, and 11 bases lay between the germline ends. The CDR3 spells CASSEKTDGTDTQYF. CDR3 nucleotide sequence: TGTGCCAGCAGTGAAAAGACAGACGGCACAGATACGCAGTATTTT.

The chain joins TRBV29-1 to TRBJ1-1; D is uncertain. V was clipped by 2 bases and J by 3 bases, with 10 bases between them. Germline CDR1 reads SQVTM; CDR2 reads ANQGSEA. This CDR3 has 13 amino acids. The CDR3 nucleotides read TGCAGCGTTGAAAGTGGTGGGGACACTGAAGCTTTCTTT. Encoded protein: CSVESGGDTEAFF. Full variable domain (missing parts from reference TRBV29-1 and TRBJ1-1): SAVISQKPSRDICQRGTSLTIQCQVDSQVTMMFWYRQQPGQSLTLIATANQGSEATYESGFVIDKFPISRPNLTFSTLTVSNMSPEDSSIYLCSVESGGDTEAFFGQGTRLTVV.

The V and J genes are TRBV12-3 or TRBV12-4 and TRBJ2-7, with TRBD2 matching over 7 bases. The J segment lost 7 bases and the V segment lost 6 bases, leaving 15 bases of the junction unmatched. CDR3 length equals 15 residues. The CDR3 DNA is TGTGCCAGCAGGATCGGGACTACCTCCTACAATGAGCAGTACTTC. Translated, it gives CASRIGTTSYNEQYF.

The genes are TRBV2 and TRBJ2-5; weak D call: TRBD1 (6 bases). V lost 4 bases and J lost 5, with 14 bases in between. Germline V gives CDR1 SNHLY, CDR2 FYNNEI. The CDR3 spans 14 residues. CDR3 nucleotide sequence: TGTGCCAGCAGTGGTCACAGGGTACGCGAGACCCAGTACTTC. Its protein product is CASSGHRVRETQYF.

This chain connects TRBV7-2 to TRBJ1-2; perhaps TRBD1 as D (5 bases). CDR1 is SGHTA, CDR2 FQGNSA, per germline. This CDR3 is 15 amino acids long. Trimming pared 5 bases from V and 8 bases from J, leaving 21 bases between. CDR3 region: CASSQGLAFNEGYTF. DNA for the CDR3: TGTGCCAGCAGCCAGGGACTAGCGTTCAACGAGGGCTACACCTTC. Looking up the rest from reference TRBV7-2 and TRBJ1-2 gives the full variable domain: GAGVSQSPSNKVTEKGKDVELRCDPISGHTALYWYRQSLGQGLEFLIYFQGNSAPDKSGLPSDRFSAERTGGSVSTLTIQRTQQEDSAVYLCASSQGLAFNEGYTFGSGTRLTVV.

A single count supports this clonotype. The junction departs from germline at one end; a sequencing error may be responsible. V and J are TRBV5-1 and TRBJ1-5; no clear D. Germline-derived CDR1 and CDR2 are SGHRS and YFSETQ. The CDR3 totals 13 residues. CDR3 protein: CASSRESNQHQHF. The CDR3 region has the DNA TGCGCCAGCAGCAGGGAGAGCAATCAGCACCAGCATTTT.

The sample holds a few counts of this clonotype. The rearrangement uses TRBV9 and TRBJ2-2; D may match TRBD1 or TRBD2 (8 bases each). CDR3 length: 15 amino acids. Germline CDR1 is SGDLS and CDR2 is YYNGEE. V lost 6 bases to trimming and J lost 3 bases, with 15 bases between them. Written as DNA, the CDR3 is TGTGCCAGCATAGCGGGACAGGAGGACACCGGGGAGCTGTTTTTT. Residues: CASIAGQEDTGELFF.

The chain is built from TRBV10-3 and TRBJ2-5; the match to TRBD2 covers 13 bases. This CDR3 is 16 amino acids long. Germline V gene data show CDR1 as ENHRY and CDR2 as SYGVKD. The V and J ends lost 4 bases and 5 bases, in that order; junction bases with no gene match: 7. CDR3 in amino acids: CAISGGTSGKLETQYF. The CDR3, as DNA: TGTGCCATCAGTGGGGGGACTAGCGGGAAGTTGGAGACCCAGTACTTC.

The chain links TRBV6-5 to TRBJ1-5; possible D gene TRBD1, 6 bases. This CDR3 contains 14 residues. CDR1 is MNHEY and CDR2 is SVGAGI in the germline V gene. The ends were cut back, 8 bases at V and 0 bases at J, with 11 bases in the middle. CDR3 residues: CASGQGTSNQPQHF. CDR3 nucleotide sequence: TGTGCCAGCGGGCAGGGGACTAGCAATCAGCCCCAGCATTTT.

This clonotype was recorded at least ten times. The rearrangement uses TRBV9 and TRBJ1-2; D gene ambiguous. Germline V gene sequence: CDR1 SGDLS, CDR2 YYNGEE. This CDR3 region has 8 residues. V shed 4 bases and J shed 10 bases, with 2 bases lying between them. The DNA for the CDR3 is TGTGCCAGCAGCCCCTACACCTTC. Translated: CASSPYTF.

This clonotype was seen a few times. The chain couples TRBV6-2 or TRBV6-3 to TRBJ2-6; tentative D call: TRBD1 (6 bases). Trimming took 6 bases from V and 2 from J, leaving 11 bases between them. Germline loops: CDR1 MNHEY, CDR2 SVGEGT. This CDR3 comprises 15 residues. CDR3 in DNA: TGTGCCAGCAGACTACAGGGAGCTGGGGCCAACGTCCTGACTTTC. Its translation is CASRLQGAGANVLTF.

On this clonotype itself: A much larger clone sits a single nucleotide away, making a read error possible. This chain uses TRBV1 with TRBJ1-2. TRBV1 is a pseudogene segment. CDR3 size: 11 residues. CDR3 bases: TGCACCAGCAGCTCGACGGTTGGCTACACCTTC. Its translation is CTSSSTVGYTF.

This sequence joins TRBV7-9 and TRBJ2-5, with D tentatively TRBD2 (5 bases). The germline V gene has CDR1 SEHNR and CDR2 FQNEAQ (reference sequence). V shed 4 bases and J shed 0 bases, with 15 bases lying between them. This CDR3 has 16 residues. The chain's CDR3 is CASSSKAGEYQETQYF. The CDR3 DNA reads TGTGCCAGCAGCTCCAAGGCCGGGGAGTACCAAGAGACCCAGTACTTC.

A few counts support this clonotype. V gene TRBV4-1 combines with J gene TRBJ2-7; TRBD2 agrees at 11 bases. This CDR3 contains 16 residues. Germline values: CDR1 MGHRA, CDR2 YSYEKL. Trimming took 1 base from V and 1 from J; bases not matched to a gene: 3. The CDR3 protein is CASSQVRLAGSYEQYF. The DNA of the CDR3 is TGCGCCAGCAGCCAAGTGCGACTAGCGGGGTCCTACGAGCAGTACTTC.

This clonotype was seen a single time. The germline gene is not matched at one end of the junction; a read error may be the cause. Here the CDR3 DNA reads TGTGCCAGCAGCCTTGGGACAGAAAGCGAGCAGCACTTC. Its protein product is CASSLGTESEQHF. The rearrangement uses TRBV7-9 and TRBJ2-7; 7 bases are a match to TRBD1. CDR3 size: 13 residues. The germline V gene encodes CDR1 SEHNR and CDR2 FQNEAQ (reference sequence).

V is TRBV14 and J is TRBJ1-1, with 9 nucleotides matching TRBD1. V gave up 1 base and J gave up 5 bases; unmatched junction bases: 5. The CDR3 loop spans 15 amino acids. CDR1 SGHDN and CDR2 FVKESK come from the germline V gene. CDR3: CASSQAGQGVTEAFF. CDR3 bases: TGTGCCAGCAGCCAAGCGGGACAGGGTGTGACTGAAGCTTTCTTT. The full variable domain, rest sourced from reference TRBV14 and TRBJ1-1, is EAGVTQFPSHSVIEKGQTVTLRCDPISGHDNLYWYRRVMGKEIKFLLHFVKESKQDESGMPNNRFLAERTGGTYSTLKVQPAELEDSGVYFCASSQAGQGVTEAFFGQGTRLTVV.

This clonotype has a handful of counts. This chain connects TRBV19 to TRBJ1-5, with D tentatively TRBD1 (5 bases). The V end was cut by 7 bases, the J end by 3 bases, with 16 bases between. The CDR3 extends over 15 amino acids. CDR1 is LNHDA, CDR2 SQIVND, per germline (reference sequence). This CDR3 reads CASTDPGGANQPQHF. The CDR3 coding sequence is TGTGCCAGTACCGACCCCGGAGGGGCCAATCAGCCCCAGCATTTT.

The CDR3 nucleotides are TGTGCCAGCAGTGACCTCGGCTTTGGCGGGAGCTCCTACGAGCAGTACTTC. Amino acids: CASSDLGFGGSSYEQYF. This chain connects TRBV11-2 to TRBJ2-7; 7 bases map to TRBD2. Germline V gene lookup returns CDR1 SGHAT and CDR2 FQNNGV. V dropped 6 bases and J dropped 0; count of bases not matched to a gene: 14. This CDR3 contains 17 residues.

V is TRBV19 and J is TRBJ1-5, with 9 bases lining up with TRBD1. Germline V gene lookup returns CDR1 LNHDA and CDR2 SQIVND (reference sequence). The CDR3 runs to 14 residues. The V and J ends lost 6 bases and 10 bases, in that order; junction bases with no gene match: 10. In nucleotides, the CDR3 is TGTGCCAGTAGAATCGGACAGGGGTCTTCACCCCAGCATTTT. Translation gives CASRIGQGSSPQHF. The full variable domain, its missing parts supplied by reference TRBV19 and TRBJ1-5, is DGGITQSPKYLFRKEGQNVTLSCEQNLNHDAMYWYRQDPGQGLRLIYYSQIVNDFQKGDIAEGYSVSREKKESFPLTVTSAQKNPTAFYLCASRIGQGSSPQHFGDGTRLSIL.

In its sample, this clonotype was seen a few times. This chain connects TRBV7-6 to TRBJ1-1; 8 nucleotides match TRBD1. The junction had 11 bases not matched to a gene; V was cut back by 7 bases and J by 4 bases. The length of the CDR3 is 15 residues. Looked up from germline, CDR1 is SGHVS and CDR2 is FNYEAQ. CDR3 in DNA: TGTGCCAGCACCCCAGGGGGCCAGGTGGTCACTGAAGCTTTCTTT. It specifies CASTPGGQVVTEAFF.

This clonotype was recorded at least ten times. The chain joins TRBV10-3 to TRBJ2-7; 7 nucleotides line up with TRBD2. This CDR3 comprises 12 residues. V lost 10 bases, J lost 6 bases, and 9 bases stayed unmatched. CDR1 ENHRY and CDR2 SYGVKD come from the germline V gene. The CDR3 coding sequence is TGTGCCACGCTTGGACTAGGAGGCGAGCAGTACTTC. It codes for CATLGLGGEQYF.

To note about this clonotype: One end of the junction does not line up with germline, which may come from a read error. The chain uses TRBV10-3 and TRBJ2-2; D is uncertain. Looked up from germline, CDR1 is ENHRY and CDR2 is SYGVKD. This CDR3 has 14 amino acids. The CDR3 coding sequence is TGTGCCAGCAGTGACTCGACGAACACCGGGGAGCTGTTTTTT. Translated, it gives CASSDSTNTGELFF.

This clonotype was picked up many times. The chain joins TRBV7-8 to TRBJ1-3, with a tentative D call TRBD1 (6 bases). Germline CDR1 reads SGHVS; CDR2 reads FQNEAQ. The ends were cut back, 4 bases at V and 11 bases at J, with 12 bases in the middle. The CDR3 is 12 amino acids. The DNA for the CDR3 is TGTGCCAGCAGCTCGAGGGGGTTCGCCATATATTTT. It codes for CASSSRGFAIYF.

This clonotype was counted at least ten times. V is TRBV29-1 and J is TRBJ2-2; 11 nucleotides align to TRBD2. CDR1 SQVTM and CDR2 ANQGSEA come from the germline V gene. Unmatched junction bases numbered 10, after V lost 7 bases and J lost 9 bases. The CDR3 sequence is 14 residues long. In DNA form, the CDR3 reads TGCAGCGCGGAAGCGGCTAGCGGGAGGCGGGAGCTGTTTTTT. It translates to CSAEAASGRRELFF.